These T cell receptor beta chains were read from a single sample in a study of T cell responses to AZD1222 COVID-19 vaccine. Clones were read by immunoSEQ multiplex PCR, and TCRdb kept only the in-frame ones, dropping some. This table holds about 140,000 clones, about 89% found once. The sequencing used peripheral blood, collected 28 days after the second AZD1222 dose. All receptors derive from an adult who received the AZD1222 COVID-19 vaccine. Each CDR3 is given with its conserved first and last residue. The D gene is left open where the match is weak. Clone size, where shown, is once, few, many, or a class for clones that have expanded.

V	J	size	D	DNA	CDR3
TRBV7-8	TRBJ2-7	.	TRBD1	TGTGCCAGCAGCGGGGACAGGGGGGTTCACGAGCAGTACTTC	CASSGDRGVHEQYF
TRBV6-5	TRBJ1-3	.	.	TGTGCCAGCAGCCAAAACAGGGCTGGAAACACCATATATTTT	CASSQNRAGNTIYF
TRBV6-5	TRBJ1-4	.	.	TGTGCCAGCAGCCCGACGATCACACCTAATGAAAAACTGTTTTTT	CASSPTITPNEKLFF
TRBV10-3	TRBJ1-4	.	.	TGTGCCATCAGGGCATCAGGTGGGGAAAAACTGTTTTTT	CAIRASGGEKLFF
TRBV5-1	TRBJ2-5	.	TRBD2	TGCGCCAGCAGCTTGGCTCTAGCGGGCTACCTACAAGAGACCCAGTACTTC	CASSLALAGYLQETQYF
TRBV7-2	TRBJ1-3	.	TRBD1	TGTGCCAGCAGCCCATTCCAGACAGGGTCTGGAAACACCATATATTTT	CASSPFQTGSGNTIYF
TRBV6-2/TRBV6-3	TRBJ1-6	.	.	TGTGCCAGCAGTTCCAATCAGGGTTATAATTCACCCCTCCACTTT	CASSSNQGYNSPLHF
TRBV5-8	TRBJ1-1	once	.	TGTGCCAGCAGCCCACGCGCTGGGAGTCTTGAAGCTTTCTTT	CASSPRAGSLEAFF
TRBV3-1/TRBV3-2	TRBJ2-1	once	TRBD2	TGTGCCAGCAGCCCTGGACTAGCGGGGGGGCTTCAGCAGTTCTTC	CASSPGLAGGLQQFF
TRBV20-1	TRBJ2-7	.	.	TGCTCCGGGGGGCCCTCCTACGAGCAGTACTTC	CSGGPSYEQYF
TRBV7-9	TRBJ1-2	.	.	TGTGCCAGCAGCTCGGACCGCGTTTATGGCTACACCTTC	CASSSDRVYGYTF
TRBV9	TRBJ2-2	.	.	TGTGCCAGCAGCGTAGGAGCCTCCTACCTCGGGGAGCTGTTTTTT	CASSVGASYLGELFF
TRBV5-1	TRBJ2-7	.	.	TGCGCCAGCAGCTCGGGACCAGTGGCCCCCGAGCAGTACTTC	CASSSGPVAPEQYF
TRBV4-1	TRBJ2-1	.	TRBD1	TGCGCCAGCAGCCAAGGGGCCTTACCAGGACAGGCATACAATGAGCAGTTCTTC	CASSQGALPGQAYNEQFF
TRBV14	TRBJ1-6	.	.	TGTGCCAGCAGCCAAGGTCAGGCCTATAGCTCCTATAATTCACCCCTCCACTTT	CASSQGQAYSSYNSPLHF
TRBV10-3	TRBJ2-1	.	.	TGTGCCATCAGTACCCAAGCGGGACAAGCTCCCTACAATGAGCAGTTCTTC	CAISTQAGQAPYNEQFF
TRBV7-9	TRBJ2-7	.	.	TGTGCCAGCAGTCCAGAGGGGGAGGCATACGAGCAGTACTTC	CASSPEGEAYEQYF
TRBV19	TRBJ1-2	.	.	TGTGCCAGTACCCGGGAGAGAAACTATGGCTACACCTTC	CASTRERNYGYTF
TRBV29-1	TRBJ2-1	.	.	TGCAGCGTCAGCCTAGCCGACAATGAGCAGTTCTTC	CSVSLADNEQFF
TRBV10-3	TRBJ2-2	.	.	TGTGCCATCAGTAGCCCCGGGGAGCTGTTTTTT	CAISSPGELFF
TRBV9	TRBJ1-1	.	.	TGTGCCAGCAGCGTAGATGAGACTGAAGCTTTCTTT	CASSVDETEAFF
TRBV12-3/TRBV12-4	TRBJ2-7	.	TRBD2	TGTGCCAGCAGTTCAATGGGGGGAGGGCAGCAGTACTTC	CASSSMGGGQQYF
TRBV4-2	TRBJ2-4	.	.	TGTGCCAGCAGCAGAAGTACAGGCGGTGGCGAAAACATTCAGTACTTC	CASSRSTGGGENIQYF
TRBV24-1	TRBJ1-2	.	.	TGTGCCACCAGTGATTTCAGGGGCTATGGCTACACCTTC	CATSDFRGYGYTF
TRBV6-5	TRBJ2-1	.	.	TGTGCCAGCACCGTAATGCGGAAAGGGGTGGGTGAGCAGTTCTTC	CASTVMRKGVGEQFF
TRBV28	TRBJ1-4	.	TRBD1	TGTGCCAGCAGTATCCCCCGGGACAGAAAAGAAAAACTGTTTTTT	CASSIPRDRKEKLFF
TRBV10-3	TRBJ1-5	.	.	TGTGCCATCTGGCCAGGGGACAATCAGCCCCAGCATTTT	CAIWPGDNQPQHF
TRBV5-6	TRBJ1-2	.	TRBD1	TGTGCCAGCAGCCTGGGACAGACCGACTATGGCTACACCTTC	CASSLGQTDYGYTF
TRBV10-3	TRBJ1-3	.	TRBD1	TGTGCCATCCGTGAGCAGGGGGCTGGAAACACCATATATTTT	CAIREQGAGNTIYF
TRBV5-1	TRBJ1-1	.	.	TGCGCCAGCAGCTTGGAATCTGGGTTTGAAGCTTTCTTT	CASSLESGFEAFF
TRBV29-1	TRBJ1-5	.	.	TGCAGCGTTTCCCAAAACGGTGGGGGGCAGCCCCAGCATTTT	CSVSQNGGGQPQHF